The 14 T cell receptor beta chains below come from one sample, sequenced in a study of PD-1 blockade in mismatch repair-deficient tumors. Profiled with immunoSEQ multiplex PCR; TCRdb holds only in-frame clones, not every one. Here the sample spans around 50,000 clones, approximately 80% being singletons. The sample consisted of PBMCs, taken before pembrolizumab treatment. The receptors stem from an adult with mismatch repair-deficient cancer.

This clone has a handful of counts. This chain connects TRBV20-1 to TRBJ1-1; D unresolved. V gave up 5 bases and J gave up 10 bases, with 11 bases separating them. The CDR3 runs 10 residues. Germline CDR1 and CDR2: DFQATT and SNEGSKA (reference sequence). The CDR3 DNA follows: TGCAGTGCTTGGGAGAGTGGAGCTTTCTTT. Translating gives CSAWESGAFF.

The chain carries TRBV19 and TRBJ2-2; 8 positions agree with TRBD2. Germline V CDR1 and CDR2: LNHDA, SQIVND (reference sequence). The V segment lost 3 bases and the J segment 0 bases; nucleotides outside the gene matches: 0. This CDR3 has 15 amino acids. CDR3 bases: TGTGCCAGTAGTATGGGACTAGCGAACACCGGGGAGCTGTTTTTT. Translation: CASSMGLANTGELFF.

CDR3 in DNA: TGTGCCAGCAGCTTAGAGCCGACCAACTATGGCTACACCTTC. Its translation: CASSLEPTNYGYTF. J is TRBJ1-2 and V is TRBV11-2; D unclear. Germline V gives CDR1 SGHAT, CDR2 FQNNGV. Trimming took off 0 bases at V and 2 bases at J, with 7 bases between the two ends. This CDR3 is built from 14 residues. The whole variable domain, filled in from reference TRBV11-2 and TRBJ1-2, reads EAGVAQSPRYKIIEKRQSVAFWCNPISGHATLYWYQQILGQGPKLLIQFQNNGVVDDSQLPKDRFSAERLKGVDSTLKIQPAKLEDSAVYLCASSLEPTNYGYTFGSGTRLTVV.

The chain employs TRBV5-8 and TRBJ2-1; 11 positions match TRBD2. Germline lookup yields CDR1 SGHTS and CDR2 YDEGEE. V dropped 4 bases and J dropped 4; count of bases not matched to a gene: 4. CDR3 length: 15 residues. CDR3 sequence: CASSPGTSGYNEQFF. As DNA, the CDR3 is TGTGCCAGCAGCCCCGGGACTAGCGGTTACAATGAGCAGTTCTTC.

This clone appeared a few times. The gene calls are TRBV13 and TRBJ2-7, with 14 bases fitting TRBD2. CDR1 is PRHDT and CDR2 is FYEKMQ in the germline V gene (reference sequence). With 5 bases clipped from V and 9 bases from J, the junction kept 3 bases outside the gene matches. CDR3 length: 13 amino acids. CDR3 nucleotide sequence: TGTGCCAGCAGCACGGGACTAGCGGGAGTGCAGTACTTC. Translation: CASSTGLAGVQYF.

This rearrangement joins TRBV29-1 to TRBJ2-1; D gene unclear. Germline V CDR1 and CDR2: SQVTM, ANQGSEA. CDR3 size: 12 residues. Trimming removed 4 bases at V and 10 bases at J, with 14 bases between. The CDR3 region is CSVALREGEQFF. CDR3 DNA: TGCAGCGTTGCACTCCGAGAAGGAGAGCAGTTCTTC.

This clone was counted once. This chain uses TRBV5-1 with TRBJ2-1; 8 bases are a match to TRBD1. CDR1 and CDR2 from the germline V gene are SGHRS and YFSETQ. Trimming at V came to 4 bases and at J to 4 bases, leaving 13 bases not matched to a gene. CDR3 size: 17 residues. CDR3 region: CASSIGTGQSRYNEQFF. In DNA form, the CDR3 reads TGCGCCAGCAGCATAGGGACAGGTCAATCTAGGTACAATGAGCAGTTCTTC.

The chain recombines TRBV27 with TRBJ1-2; the match to TRBD1 covers 7 bases. Looked up from germline, CDR1 is MNHEY and CDR2 is SMNVEV (reference sequence). V gave up 4 bases and J gave up 8 bases; unmatched junction bases: 4. This CDR3 has 12 residues. The DNA for the CDR3 is TGTGCCAGCAGTTGGGACAGAAAGGGCTACACCTTC. It encodes CASSWDRKGYTF.

The chain is built from TRBV7-2 and TRBJ2-1, with D uncertain. Germline-derived CDR1 and CDR2 are SGHTA and FQGNSA. This CDR3 has 12 amino acids. V was clipped by 0 bases and J by 10 bases, with 7 bases between them. The CDR3: CASSLAFAEQFF. Written as DNA, the CDR3 is TGTGCCAGCAGCTTAGCGTTTGCAGAGCAGTTCTTC.

The rearrangement uses TRBV7-9 and TRBJ2-5, with 11 bases identical to TRBD2. In germline, CDR1 is SEHNR, CDR2 FQNEAQ (reference sequence). V lost 5 bases to trimming and J lost 1 base; unmatched junction nucleotides: 6. This CDR3 spans 16 amino acids. The CDR3 region is CASSAGTSGSQETQYF. The DNA for the CDR3 is TGTGCCAGCAGCGCCGGGACTAGCGGAAGCCAAGAGACCCAGTACTTC.

The gene calls are TRBV2 and TRBJ2-1; TRBD1 agrees at 7 bases. This CDR3 has 15 residues. Germline V gene data show CDR1 as SNHLY and CDR2 as FYNNEI. V dropped 2 bases and J dropped 8; count of bases not matched to a gene: 9. The CDR3 DNA reads TGTGCCAGCAGTGAAAGGGGGCCGGGACCCGATGAGCAGTTCTTC. This codes for CASSERGPGPDEQFF. The variable domain in full, with the rest retrieved from reference TRBV2 and TRBJ2-1, is EPEVTQTPSHQVTQMGQEVILRCVPISNHLYFYWYRQILGQKVEFLVSFYNNEISEKSEIFDDQFSVERPDGSNFTLKIRSTKLEDSAMYFCASSERGPGPDEQFFGPGTRLTVL.

This chain connects TRBV4-1 to TRBJ2-7, with TRBD1 matching over 8 bases. CDR3 size: 15 residues. With V trimmed by 3 bases and J by 3 bases, 7 bases remained unmatched. Germline loops: CDR1 MGHRA, CDR2 YSYEKL. In DNA, the CDR3 is TGCGCCAGCAGCCAGCAGGACAGGGAGGACTACGAGCAGTACTTC. It encodes CASSQQDREDYEQYF.

The chain recombines TRBV27 with TRBJ2-7, with 11 positions matching TRBD2. The CDR3 runs to 16 residues. CDR1 is MNHEY, CDR2 SMNVEV, per germline (reference sequence). With 0 bases clipped from V and 6 bases from J, the junction kept 7 bases outside the gene matches. CDR3 protein: CASSLSIAGGRGEQYF. The CDR3 nucleotides read TGTGCCAGCAGTTTATCGATAGCGGGAGGGCGGGGCGAGCAGTACTTC.

This clone appeared a single time. The rearrangement uses TRBV13 and TRBJ1-2; 7 nucleotides agree with TRBD1. Germline assignment: CDR1 PRHDT and CDR2 FYEKMQ (reference sequence). The CDR3 totals 15 residues. Trimming took 3 bases from V and 3 from J; bases not matched to a gene: 7. The CDR3 bases are TGTGCCAGCAGCTTCCGACAGGGCCTAGACTATGGCTACACCTTC. It is translated as CASSFRQGLDYGYTF. The entire variable domain, with the rest obtained from reference TRBV13 and TRBJ1-2, is as follows: AAGVIQSPRHLIKEKRETATLKCYPIPRHDTVYWYQQGPGQDPQFLISFYEKMQSDKGSIPDRFSAQQFSDYHSELNMSSLELGDSALYFCASSFRQGLDYGYTFGSGTRLTVV.